The rows below give T cell receptor beta chains drawn from one sample of a study of technical replicates of blood from a handful of donors. Some clones are missing from TCRdb's copy, which holds only in-frame ones; the method was immunoSEQ multiplex PCR. The sample yields some 93,000 clones, around 96% seen once. The sample comprised T cells isolated from PBMCs. The receptors shown here come from a human donor in good health. CDR3s include the opening cysteine and the closing phenylalanine or tryptophan. D genes are given only for firm matches. The size of a clone is reported for some rows only, either as once, few or many, or as a class for expanded clones.

v_gene	d_gene	j_gene	abundance	CDR3aa	CDR3nt
TRBV27	-	TRBJ1-5	-	CASSLGATNQPQHF	TGTGCCAGCAGTTTAGGGGCGACAAATCAGCCCCAGCATTTT
TRBV5-1	-	TRBJ1-1	-	CASSRGETLNTEAFF	TGCGCCAGCAGCCGCGGTGAGACGTTGAACACTGAAGCTTTCTTT
TRBV19	-	TRBJ1-4	-	CASMRGKKAEKLFF	TGTGCCAGCATGAGGGGGAAAAAGGCTGAAAAACTGTTTTTT
TRBV6-5	TRBD2	TRBJ2-7	-	CASSYYASGSYEQYF	TGTGCCAGCAGTTACTACGCTAGCGGGAGCTACGAGCAGTACTTC
TRBV27	-	TRBJ2-7	-	CASSSRTDSEGEQYF	TGTGCCAGCAGTTCACGAACGGATTCGGAGGGCGAGCAGTACTTC
TRBV4-1	TRBD2	TRBJ2-1	-	CASSQVRLAGSYNEQFF	TGCGCCAGCAGCCAAGTCAGGCTAGCGGGGTCGTACAATGAGCAGTTCTTC
TRBV2	-	TRBJ2-5	-	CASRRRQETQYF	TGTGCCAGCAGGCGGCGACAAGAGACCCAGTACTTC
TRBV30	TRBD2	TRBJ2-1	-	CAWSTGTSGSNEQFF	TGTGCCTGGTCTACCGGGACTAGCGGGAGCAATGAGCAGTTCTTC
TRBV4-2	-	TRBJ1-6	-	CASSQQGNSPLHF	TGTGCCAGCAGCCAACAGGGAAATTCACCCCTCCACTTT
TRBV19	-	TRBJ2-1	-	CASVARTYNEQFF	TGTGCCAGTGTCGCGCGGACCTACAATGAGCAGTTCTTC
TRBV27	-	TRBJ1-4	-	CASTPLAGEKLFF	TGTGCCAGCACCCCCCTGGCGGGGGAAAAACTGTTTTTT
TRBV5-1	-	TRBJ2-7	-	CASSLGASGYAYEQYF	TGCGCCAGCAGCTTGGGGGCTTCAGGGTACGCCTACGAGCAGTACTTC
TRBV4-1	TRBD2	TRBJ2-7	-	CASSPKRGTSGRYEQYF	TGCGCCAGCAGTCCTAAACGCGGGACTAGCGGGAGATACGAGCAGTACTTC
TRBV6-5	-	TRBJ1-5	-	CASSYWEDQPQHF	TGTGCCAGCAGTTACTGGGAGGATCAGCCCCAGCATTTT
TRBV12-5	-	TRBJ1-4	-	CASGLVPTGKRTNEKLFF	TGTGCTAGTGGTTTGGTACCCACAGGTAAAAGAACTAATGAAAAACTGTTTTTT
TRBV15	TRBD1	TRBJ2-2	-	CATSQGANTGELFF	TGTGCCACGTCCCAGGGGGCGAACACCGGGGAGCTGTTTTTT
TRBV28	TRBD1	TRBJ1-1	-	CASSLSGDSSFF	TGTGCCAGCAGTTTATCGGGGGACAGCTCTTTCTTT
TRBV6-1	-	TRBJ1-2	-	CASSEPSYRINNYGYTF	TGTGCCAGCAGTGAACCCTCCTACCGAATTAATAACTATGGCTACACCTTC
TRBV15	-	TRBJ2-1	-	CATSRDRRSEQFF	TGTGCCACCAGCAGAGATAGGAGGAGTGAGCAGTTCTTC
TRBV2	TRBD2	TRBJ2-3	-	CASSQLAGWPDTQYF	TGTGCCAGCAGTCAACTAGCGGGGTGGCCAGATACGCAGTATTTT
TRBV6-1	-	TRBJ1-5	-	CASSGTSQPQHF	TGTGCCAGCAGTGGGACATCCCAGCCCCAGCATTTT
TRBV18	TRBD1	TRBJ2-5	-	CASSPRQGEEAQYF	TGTGCCAGCTCACCAAGACAGGGGGAAGAGGCCCAGTACTTC
TRBV5-1	-	TRBJ1-1	few	CASSLVSGDTEAFF	TGCGCCAGCAGCTTGGTCTCAGGGGACACTGAAGCTTTCTTT
TRBV5-1	-	TRBJ2-2	once	CASSLENRLLTGELFF	TGCGCCAGCAGCTTGGAAAACAGGCTCCTCACCGGGGAGCTGTTTTTT
TRBV7-3	-	TRBJ2-3	-	CASSLTTGGGTDTQYF	TGTGCCAGCAGCTTGACCACAGGGGGGGGCACAGATACGCAGTATTTT
TRBV10-3	TRBD2	TRBJ2-3	-	CAISGSSGPWDTQYF	TGTGCCATCAGTGGTTCTAGCGGCCCCTGGGATACGCAGTATTTT
TRBV19	-	TRBJ2-1	-	CASSISRRGEQFF	TGTGCCAGTAGTATCTCGCGAAGGGGTGAGCAGTTCTTC
TRBV7-2	TRBD2	TRBJ2-1	once	CASRLAGDNEQFF	TGTGCCAGTAGACTAGCGGGAGACAATGAGCAGTTCTTC
TRBV7-3	-	TRBJ1-1	-	CASSLTGNTEAFF	TGTGCCAGCAGCTTGACGGGGAACACTGAAGCTTTCTTT
TRBV6-4	TRBD2	TRBJ2-1	-	CASSDSMQRGSYNEQFF	TGTGCCAGCAGTGACTCAATGCAGCGGGGCTCCTACAATGAGCAGTTCTTC
TRBV6-5	TRBD2	TRBJ2-1	-	CASTRVLAGGSEQFF	TGTGCCAGCACCAGGGTCCTAGCGGGAGGAAGTGAGCAGTTCTTC
TRBV14	TRBD1	TRBJ2-1	once	CASSPTRQGSSEQFF	TGTGCCAGCAGCCCCACCCGACAGGGGTCAAGTGAGCAGTTCTTC
TRBV28	-	TRBJ1-2	-	CASTEARNGYTF	TGTGCCAGCACCGAGGCAAGGAATGGCTACACCTTC